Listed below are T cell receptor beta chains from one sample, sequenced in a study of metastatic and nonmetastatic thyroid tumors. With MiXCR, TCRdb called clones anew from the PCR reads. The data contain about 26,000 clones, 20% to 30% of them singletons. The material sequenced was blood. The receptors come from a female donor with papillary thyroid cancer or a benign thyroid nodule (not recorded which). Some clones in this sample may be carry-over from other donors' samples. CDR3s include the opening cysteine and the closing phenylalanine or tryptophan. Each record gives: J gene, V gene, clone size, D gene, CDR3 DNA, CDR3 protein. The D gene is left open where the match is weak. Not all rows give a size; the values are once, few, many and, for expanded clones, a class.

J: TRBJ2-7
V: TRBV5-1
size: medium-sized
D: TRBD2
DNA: TGCGCCAGCACTTTGGTAGCGGGAGGGCCAGGGGAGCAGTACTTC
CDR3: CASTLVAGGPGEQYF

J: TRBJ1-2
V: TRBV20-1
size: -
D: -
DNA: TGCAGTGCTAGAGATGTTAGGTCCCAGGGTGGCTACACCTTC
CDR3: CSARDVRSQGGYTF

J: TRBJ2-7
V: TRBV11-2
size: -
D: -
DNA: TGTGCCAGCAGCTTCAGGGTTTTGTACGAGCAGTACTTC
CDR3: CASSFRVLYEQYF

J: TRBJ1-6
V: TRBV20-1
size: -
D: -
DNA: TGCAGTGCTAGAGACAGGGGCAATAATTCACCCCTCCACTTT
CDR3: CSARDRGNNSPLHF

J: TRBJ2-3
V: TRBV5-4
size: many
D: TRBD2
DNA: TGTGCCAGCAGCCCGCTAGCGGGGCCGGCAGATACGCAGTATTTT
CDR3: CASSPLAGPADTQYF

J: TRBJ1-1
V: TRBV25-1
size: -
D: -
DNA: TGTGCCAGCAGTCTACCAGGTTTCACTGAAGCTTTCTTT
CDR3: CASSLPGFTEAFF

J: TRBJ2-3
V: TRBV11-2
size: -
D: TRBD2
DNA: TGTTCCAGCAGCACGACTAGCGGGGCCCCAGATACGCAGTACTTT
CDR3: CSSSTTSGAPDTQYF

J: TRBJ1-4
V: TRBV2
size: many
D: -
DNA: TGTGCCAGCAGTGCGTCAGGAGGGCTGGGTGAAAAACTGTTTTTT
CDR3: CASSASGGLGEKLFF

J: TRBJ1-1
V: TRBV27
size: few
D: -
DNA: TGTGCCAGCAGTTTATACCTTGCTACTGAAGCTTTCTTT
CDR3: CASSLYLATEAFF

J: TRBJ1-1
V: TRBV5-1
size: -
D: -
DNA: TGCGCCAGCAGCTTAGGGGGGACGATGAACACTGAAGCTTTCTTT
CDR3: CASSLGGTMNTEAFF

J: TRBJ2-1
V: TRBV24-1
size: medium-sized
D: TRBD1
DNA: TGTGCCACCAGTGATGACAGGGGTACCTACAATGAGCAGTTCTTC
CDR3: CATSDDRGTYNEQFF

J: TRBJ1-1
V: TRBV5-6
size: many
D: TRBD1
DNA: TGTGCCAGCAGCTCCCCCCGACAGGGTGCGAGCACTGAAGCTTTCTTT
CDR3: CASSSPRQGASTEAFF

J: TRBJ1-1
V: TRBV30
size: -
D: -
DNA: TGTGCCTGGAGTGATCGGAAGAACACTGAAGCTTTCTTT
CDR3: CAWSDRKNTEAFF

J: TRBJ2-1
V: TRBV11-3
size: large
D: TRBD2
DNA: TGTGCCAGCAGCCAGGGACTAGGTGAAGGTGAGCAGTTCTTC
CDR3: CASSQGLGEGEQFF

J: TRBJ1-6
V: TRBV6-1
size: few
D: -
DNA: TGTGCCAGCAACCCAGGAAATTCACCCCCCCACTTT
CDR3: CASNPGNSPPHF

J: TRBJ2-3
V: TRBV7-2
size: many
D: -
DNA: TGTGCCAGCAGCTTAGTTAGGGGAGATACGCAGTATTTT
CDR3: CASSLVRGDTQYF